The 24 T cell receptor beta chains below come from one sample, sequenced in a study of shared clonotypes between healthy human individuals. The table came from immunoSEQ multiplex PCR; TCRdb's copy has only in-frame clones and leaves some out. The sample has millions of clones, about 94% seen once. CD45RO-negative cells were positively selected for CCR7, leaving out terminally differentiated effector memory CD45RA+ cells. What was sequenced was naive CD8+ T cells sorted from blood. The source of these receptors is a young man in good health.

The rearrangement uses TRBV18 and TRBJ2-1; 12 bases map to TRBD1. The CDR3 is 17 residues long. Germline V gene sequence: CDR1 KGHSH, CDR2 LQKENI. Trimming took 2 bases from V and 4 from J; bases not matched to a gene: 6. The chain's CDR3 is CASSPGTGGNLYNEQFF. The CDR3 DNA reads as TGTGCCAGCTCACCAGGGACAGGGGGCAATCTGTACAATGAGCAGTTCTTC.

The chain employs TRBV4-2 and TRBJ2-7; possibly TRBD2 for D (5 bases). This CDR3 is 16 amino acids long. CDR1 LGHNA and CDR2 YNFKEQ come from the germline V gene. Trimming removed 0 bases at V and 0 bases at J, with 12 bases between. CDR3: CASSQDLDSHSYEQYF. CDR3 nucleotides: TGTGCCAGCAGCCAAGATTTGGACTCCCACTCCTACGAGCAGTACTTC.

The gene calls are TRBV7-9 and TRBJ2-2; TRBD1 might be the D (5 bases). This CDR3 has 14 amino acids. Germline values: CDR1 SEHNR, CDR2 FQNEAQ (reference sequence). V lost 5 bases to trimming and J lost 0 bases, with 7 bases between them. For the CDR3, the DNA is TGTGCCAGCAGCCCGACAGCGAACACCGGGGAGCTGTTTTTT. Its protein product is CASSPTANTGELFF.

V usage is TRBV27 and J usage is TRBJ2-5; D gene ambiguous. V was clipped by 8 bases and J by 2 bases, with 12 bases between them. This CDR3 contains 13 residues. The germline CDR1 and CDR2 sequences are MNHEY and SMNVEV (reference sequence). The chain's CDR3 is CASSPQGQETQYF. CDR3 DNA: TGTGCCAGCTCTCCCCAAGGGCAAGAGACCCAGTACTTC.

The chain is built from TRBV30 and TRBJ2-1; 9 nucleotides align to TRBD1. CDR1 GTSNPN and CDR2 SVGIG come from the germline V gene (reference sequence). The length of the CDR3 is 14 residues. The J segment lost 2 bases and the V segment lost 7 bases, leaving 6 bases of the junction unmatched. CDR3 nucleotide sequence: TGTGCCTCCCTGGGACAGGGAACCTACAATGAGCAGTTCTTC. Protein: CASLGQGTYNEQFF.

Comment on this clone: Other DNA variants within this sample encode the same CDR3. The rearrangement uses TRBV5-4 and TRBJ2-5; D not resolved. From germline, CDR1 is SGHNT and CDR2 YYREEE (reference sequence). CDR3 length: 13 residues. V was clipped by 0 bases and J by 1 base, with 4 bases between them. CDR3 sequence: CASSLVGQETQYF. The CDR3 nucleotides read TGTGCCAGCAGCTTGGTTGGCCAAGAGACCCAGTACTTC.

The V and J genes are TRBV2 and TRBJ1-5; TRBD1 matches at 7 bases. The trim removed 3 bases at V and 3 bases at J, leaving 5 bases unmatched. Germline CDR1 reads SNHLY; CDR2 reads FYNNEI. The CDR3 runs to 15 residues. The CDR3 loop is CASSDGTAHNQPQHF. The CDR3 region has the DNA TGTGCCAGCAGTGACGGGACAGCACACAATCAGCCCCAGCATTTT.

The V gene is TRBV5-5, the J gene TRBJ2-2; 16 nucleotides agree with TRBD2. The CDR3 is 20 amino acids. V was clipped by 3 bases and J by 3 bases; unmatched bases: 11. Germline-derived CDR1 and CDR2 are SGHKS and YYEKEE (reference sequence). CDR3 sequence reads: CASSSGLAGGNPRDTGELFF. For the CDR3, the DNA is TGTGCCAGCAGCTCGGGACTAGCGGGAGGGAACCCGCGAGACACCGGGGAGCTGTTTTTT.

This chain joins TRBV11-2 and TRBJ1-3, with 7 nucleotides matching TRBD1. Losses at the gene ends were 2 bases for V and 0 bases for J; bases not matched to a gene: 7. This CDR3 has 17 amino acids. Germline assignment: CDR1 SGHAT and CDR2 FQNNGV. The CDR3 DNA reads TGTGCCAGCAGCTTACGACAGGGTATAGACTCTGGAAACACCATATATTTT. Amino acids: CASSLRQGIDSGNTIYF.

This sequence joins TRBV11-3 and TRBJ2-7; perhaps TRBD2 as D (6 bases). The length of the CDR3 is 16 residues. V was cut by 5 bases and J by 3 bases, with 20 bases left in between. The germline V gene encodes CDR1 SGHNT and CDR2 YENEEA. In DNA, the CDR3 is TGTGCCAGCAGCCCGGGGGAGGACGTGGAGCTCTACGAGCAGTACTTC. It encodes CASSPGEDVELYEQYF.

The chain joins TRBV6-5 to TRBJ1-1, with D perhaps TRBD1 (5 bases). This CDR3 is built from 14 residues. Deletions cut 5 bases from V and 5 bases from J, with 15 bases between. Germline CDR1 reads MNHEY; CDR2 reads SVGAGI. The CDR3 DNA is TGTGCCAGCAGTCCTAGTGGGGGTCTAACTGAAGCTTTCTTT. This gives the protein CASSPSGGLTEAFF.

The chain has TRBV7-6 and TRBJ2-7; D remains unclear. CDR3 length: 15 amino acids. Germline CDR1 is SGHVS and CDR2 is FNYEAQ. V dropped 1 base and J dropped 6 bases, with 16 bases sitting between them. The CDR3 coding sequence is TGTGCCAGCAGCTTAGACGGCTCCCCGTGGGTCGAGCAGTACTTC. Translating gives CASSLDGSPWVEQYF.

The rearrangement joins TRBV27 to TRBJ2-7; no clear D gene. The CDR3 contains 13 residues. From germline, CDR1 is MNHEY and CDR2 SMNVEV (reference sequence). V lost 4 bases and J lost 5, with 12 bases in between. The CDR3 coding sequence is TGTGCCAGCAGTTACAGCTTTTTGAACGAGCAGTACTTC. This gives the protein CASSYSFLNEQYF.

The chain has TRBV19 and TRBJ1-1, with 7 nucleotides matching TRBD1. The V segment lost 1 base and the J segment 0 bases; nucleotides outside the gene matches: 2. Germline lookup yields CDR1 LNHDA and CDR2 SQIVND (reference sequence). This CDR3 is 15 amino acids long. In DNA, the CDR3 is TGTGCCAGTAGTATAGGGGACAGTATGAACACTGAAGCTTTCTTT. This encodes CASSIGDSMNTEAFF.

V gene TRBV12-2 combines with J gene TRBJ2-7; the table's D call, TRBD2, was not checked against the DNA. TRBV12-2 is classified as a pseudogene. This CDR3 comprises 11 residues. CDR3 loop: CASRSEYEQYF. CDR3 sequence (DNA): TGTGCAAGTCGCTCGGAGTACGAGCAGTACTTC.

V usage is TRBV10-2 and J usage is TRBJ2-7, with 10 bases fitting TRBD2. This CDR3 is 15 amino acids long. CDR1 WSHSY and CDR2 SAAADI come from the germline V gene. V was clipped by 0 bases and J by 3 bases; unmatched bases: 2. CDR3 bases: TGCGCCAGCAGTGAGTCGGAGCGGGGGGGCTACGAGCAGTACTTC. Residues: CASSESERGGYEQYF.

On this clone: In the same sample, other DNA sequences code for this CDR3. The genes are TRBV2 and TRBJ1-2; TRBD1 aligns across 12 bases. The trim removed 3 bases at V and 5 bases at J, leaving 4 bases unmatched. The CDR3 runs 15 residues. CDR1 SNHLY and CDR2 FYNNEI come from the germline V gene. CDR3 sequence: CASSEGTGGFYGYTF. CDR3 nucleotide sequence: TGTGCCAGCAGTGAGGGGACAGGGGGCTTTTATGGCTACACCTTC.

V is TRBV7-2 and J is TRBJ2-3, with TRBD2 matching 8 bases. V shed 1 base, J shed 6 bases, and the junction held 12 bases outside the gene matches. The CDR3 has 17 residues. Germline V CDR1 and CDR2: SGHTA, FQGNSA. The CDR3 sequence is CASSLGATGGPPDTQYF. CDR3 nucleotide sequence: TGTGCCAGCAGCTTAGGGGCCACGGGAGGGCCCCCGGATACGCAGTATTTT.

This sequence joins TRBV27 and TRBJ2-7; D might be TRBD2 (5 bases). V lost 6 bases and J lost 7, with 22 bases in between. The CDR3 extends over 15 amino acids. CDR1 and CDR2 from the germline V gene are MNHEY and SMNVEV (reference sequence). The CDR3 DNA reads TGTGCCAGCAGCTTTTTTGGCCTCCCCTCGGGGGAGCAGTACTTC. As protein: CASSFFGLPSGEQYF.

This clone was recorded once. V is TRBV27 and J is TRBJ2-6; 7 bases fit TRBD2. The V gene's germline CDR1 is MNHEY and CDR2 SMNVEV (reference sequence). V lost 0 bases to trimming and J lost 0 bases; unmatched junction nucleotides: 11. The CDR3 consists of 20 residues. The CDR3: CASSLSPRGDPTSGANVLTF. The CDR3 nucleotides are TGTGCCAGCAGTTTATCACCCCGGGGGGACCCCACCTCTGGGGCCAACGTCCTGACTTTC.

This clone was seen only a few times. The V gene is TRBV4-3, the J gene TRBJ1-6; no clear D gene. Germline V CDR1 and CDR2: LGHNA, YSLEER. The CDR3 contains 19 residues. Between the trimmed V and J ends, which lost 0 bases and 1 base, there was a span of 16 bases. This chain's CDR3 is CASSQDSGGSGSYNSPLHF. The CDR3 DNA reads as TGCGCCAGCAGCCAAGATTCTGGAGGCTCGGGGTCCTATAATTCACCCCTCCACTTT.

The chain combines TRBV2 with TRBJ1-5; a weak D match, TRBD1 (6 bases). The CDR3 covers 14 residues. V was pared by 8 bases and J by 2 bases, with 13 bases between. From germline, CDR1 is SNHLY and CDR2 FYNNEI. CDR3 in amino acids: CASGGGAGNQPQHF. DNA of the CDR3: TGTGCCAGCGGGGGGGGCGCGGGCAATCAGCCCCAGCATTTT.

The rearrangement joins TRBV7-9 to TRBJ2-5; D not resolved. V lost 4 bases, J lost 9 bases, and 12 bases lay in between. There are 12 residues in the CDR3. CDR1 is SEHNR, CDR2 FQNEAQ, per germline (reference sequence). The CDR3: CASSSDKVAQYF. The DNA for the CDR3 is TGTGCCAGCAGCTCAGACAAAGTGGCCCAGTACTTC.

V and J are TRBV5-4 and TRBJ2-1, with D perhaps TRBD2 (5 bases). The germline gives CDR1 SGHNT, CDR2 YYREEE (reference sequence). The CDR3 has 15 residues. Deletions cut 5 bases from V and 4 bases from J, with 16 bases between. CDR3 residues: CASSPPDSLYNEQFF. The CDR3 DNA reads as TGTGCCAGCAGTCCGCCGGACTCACTATACAATGAGCAGTTCTTC.